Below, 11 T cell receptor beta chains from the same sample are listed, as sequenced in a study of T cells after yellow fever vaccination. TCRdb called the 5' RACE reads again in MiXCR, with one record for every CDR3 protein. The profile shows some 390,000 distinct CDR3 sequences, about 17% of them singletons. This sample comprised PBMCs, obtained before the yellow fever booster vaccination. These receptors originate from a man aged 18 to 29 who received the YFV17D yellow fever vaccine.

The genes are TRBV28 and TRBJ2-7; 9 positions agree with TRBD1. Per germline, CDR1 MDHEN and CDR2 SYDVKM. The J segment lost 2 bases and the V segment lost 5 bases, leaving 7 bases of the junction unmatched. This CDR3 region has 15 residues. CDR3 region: CASSEPGQGTYEQYV. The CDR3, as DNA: TGTGCCAGCAGTGAGCCGGGACAGGGCACCTACGAGCAGTACGTC.

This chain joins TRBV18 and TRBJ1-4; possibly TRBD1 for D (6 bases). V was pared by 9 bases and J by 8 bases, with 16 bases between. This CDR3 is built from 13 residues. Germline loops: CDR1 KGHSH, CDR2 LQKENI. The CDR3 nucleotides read TGTGCCAGTCGCAGGGGTTCTGGAGAAAAACTGTTTTTT. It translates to CASRRGSGEKLFF.

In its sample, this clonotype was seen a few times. DNA for the CDR3: TGTGCCAGCAGCTTTTACACCCACACTGAAGCTTTCTTT. This encodes CASSFYTHTEAFF. This chain connects TRBV7-2 to TRBJ1-1; D is ambiguous. The V gene's germline CDR1 is SGHTA and CDR2 FQGNSA. The CDR3 has 13 amino acids. Trimming shortened V by 3 bases and J by 3 bases, and 8 bases separated the two germline ends.

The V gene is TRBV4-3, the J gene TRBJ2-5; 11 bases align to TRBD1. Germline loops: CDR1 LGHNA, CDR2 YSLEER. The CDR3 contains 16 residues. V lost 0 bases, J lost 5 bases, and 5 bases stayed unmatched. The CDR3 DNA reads TGCGCCAGCAGCCAAGATGGGACAGGGGGGTGGGAGACCCAGTACTTC. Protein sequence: CASSQDGTGGWETQYF.

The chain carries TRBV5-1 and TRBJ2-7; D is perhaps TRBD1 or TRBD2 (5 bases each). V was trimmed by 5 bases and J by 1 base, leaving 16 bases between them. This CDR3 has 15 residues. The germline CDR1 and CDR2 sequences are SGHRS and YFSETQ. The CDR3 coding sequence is TGCGCCAGCAGGCCCCAGCCATGGGGGTCCTACGAGCAGTACTTC. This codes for CASRPQPWGSYEQYF.

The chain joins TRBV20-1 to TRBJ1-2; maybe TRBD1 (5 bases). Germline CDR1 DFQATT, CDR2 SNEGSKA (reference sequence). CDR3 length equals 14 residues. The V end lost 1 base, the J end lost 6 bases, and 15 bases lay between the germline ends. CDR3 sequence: CSARAGGTIDGYTF. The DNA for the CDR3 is TGCAGTGCTAGAGCCGGGGGTACGATTGATGGCTACACCTTC.

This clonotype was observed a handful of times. CDR3: CSVEDRTESNTGELFF. CDR3 DNA sequence: TGCAGCGTTGAAGATCGGACGGAATCGAACACCGGGGAGCTGTTTTTT. V and J are TRBV29-1 and TRBJ2-2; no clear D gene. The CDR3 consists of 16 residues. Deletions cut 0 bases from V and 0 bases from J, with 11 bases between. Germline V gene lookup returns CDR1 SQVTM and CDR2 ANQGSEA.

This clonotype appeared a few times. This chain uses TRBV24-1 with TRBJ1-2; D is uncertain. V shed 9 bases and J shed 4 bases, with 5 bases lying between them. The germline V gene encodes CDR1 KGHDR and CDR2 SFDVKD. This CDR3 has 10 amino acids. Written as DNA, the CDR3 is TGTGCCACCGACACCTATGGCTACACCTTC. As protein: CATDTYGYTF.

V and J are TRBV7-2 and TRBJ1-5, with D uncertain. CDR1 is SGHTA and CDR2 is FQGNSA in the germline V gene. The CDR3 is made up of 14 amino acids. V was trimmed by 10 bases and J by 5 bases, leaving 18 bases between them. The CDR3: CATVQIDTYQPQHF. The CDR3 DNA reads TGTGCCACCGTACAGATTGATACGTATCAGCCCCAGCATTTT.

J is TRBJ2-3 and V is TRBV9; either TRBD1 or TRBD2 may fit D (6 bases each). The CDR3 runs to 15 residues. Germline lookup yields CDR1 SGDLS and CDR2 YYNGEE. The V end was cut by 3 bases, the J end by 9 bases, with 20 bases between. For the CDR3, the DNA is TGTGCCAGCAGCGCCTCCGGGACTCCGAGGGGGACGCAGTATTTT. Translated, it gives CASSASGTPRGTQYF.

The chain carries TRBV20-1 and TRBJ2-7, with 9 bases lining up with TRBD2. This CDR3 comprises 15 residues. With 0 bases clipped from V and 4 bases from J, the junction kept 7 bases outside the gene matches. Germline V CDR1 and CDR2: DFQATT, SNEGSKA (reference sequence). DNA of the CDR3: TGCAGTGCTAGAGATCCGGCGGGGGGGTCTTACGAGCAGTACGTC. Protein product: CSARDPAGGSYEQYV.